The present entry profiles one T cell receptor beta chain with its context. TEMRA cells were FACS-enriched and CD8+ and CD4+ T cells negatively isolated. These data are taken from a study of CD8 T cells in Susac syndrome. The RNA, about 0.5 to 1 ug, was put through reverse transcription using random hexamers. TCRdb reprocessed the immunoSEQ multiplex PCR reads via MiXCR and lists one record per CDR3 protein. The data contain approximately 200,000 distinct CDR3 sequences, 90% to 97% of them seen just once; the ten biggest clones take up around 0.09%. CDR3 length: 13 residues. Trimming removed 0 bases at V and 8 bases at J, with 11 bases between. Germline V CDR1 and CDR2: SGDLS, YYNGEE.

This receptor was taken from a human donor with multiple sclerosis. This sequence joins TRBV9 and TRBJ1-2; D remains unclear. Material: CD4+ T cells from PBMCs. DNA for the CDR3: TGTGCCAGCAGCGTAGCTGGGGTATTGGGCTACACCTTC. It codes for CASSVAGVLGYTF.